The rows below give T cell receptor beta chains drawn from one sample of a study. TCRdb recomputed calls from the RT-PCR reads with MiXCR, one row per CDR3 protein. The sample lists more than 600,000 distinct CDR3 sequences, 14% occurring once. Sample: memory CD4+ T cells from blood. Receptor source: a female donor in good health, serving as a healthy control. The CDR3 runs from the conserved cysteine through the conserved F or W. Each record gives: V gene, J gene, D gene, clone size, CDR3 protein, CDR3 DNA. The D gene is left open where the match is weak. Clone size appears in some rows only: once, few, many, or a class for an expanded clone.

v_gene: TRBV20-1
j_gene: TRBJ2-1
d_gene: TRBD2
abundance: many
CDR3aa: CSAEGLAGAGGSYNEQFF
CDR3nt: TGCAGTGCTGAGGGACTAGCGGGAGCTGGAGGATCCTACAATGAGCAGTTCTTC

v_gene: TRBV25-1
j_gene: TRBJ2-7
d_gene: TRBD1
abundance: once
CDR3aa: CASSASSGTGFYEQYF
CDR3nt: TGTGCCAGCAGTGCTAGCTCCGGGACAGGGTTTTACGAGCAGTACTTC

v_gene: TRBV5-8
j_gene: TRBJ2-7
d_gene: NA
abundance: many
CDR3aa: CASSFTDKQYF
CDR3nt: TGTGCCAGCAGCTTTACGGACAAGCAGTACTTC

v_gene: TRBV5-1
j_gene: TRBJ1-5
d_gene: NA
abundance: NA
CDR3aa: CASSLGGQSNQPQHF
CDR3nt: TGCGCCAGCAGCCTCGGGGGACAAAGCAATCAGCCCCAGCATTTT

v_gene: TRBV24-1
j_gene: TRBJ1-2
d_gene: NA
abundance: few
CDR3aa: CATSENRDYGYTF
CDR3nt: TGTGCCACCAGTGAGAACAGGGACTATGGCTACACCTTC

v_gene: TRBV29-1
j_gene: TRBJ1-1
d_gene: TRBD1
abundance: NA
CDR3aa: CSVAHPDRPNTEAFF
CDR3nt: TGCAGCGTTGCCCATCCGGACAGGCCAAACACTGAAGCTTTCTTT

v_gene: TRBV5-1
j_gene: TRBJ1-3
d_gene: NA
abundance: few
CDR3aa: CASSWASAGNTIYF
CDR3nt: TGCGCCAGCAGCTGGGCCAGCGCTGGAAACACCATATATTTT

v_gene: TRBV7-2
j_gene: TRBJ2-5
d_gene: TRBD2
abundance: many
CDR3aa: CASSLAPSGRRETQYF
CDR3nt: TGTGCCAGCAGCTTAGCCCCTAGCGGGAGAAGAGAGACCCAGTACTTC

v_gene: TRBV7-2
j_gene: TRBJ1-5
d_gene: NA
abundance: many
CDR3aa: CASSLAGEQPQHF
CDR3nt: TGTGCCAGCAGCTTAGCTGGGGAACAGCCCCAGCATTTT

v_gene: TRBV20-1
j_gene: TRBJ2-7
d_gene: TRBD1
abundance: NA
CDR3aa: CSAQGHSYEQYF
CDR3nt: TGCAGTGCACAGGGGCACTCCTACGAGCAGTACTTC

v_gene: TRBV15
j_gene: TRBJ2-3
d_gene: TRBD2
abundance: NA
CDR3aa: CATRSTSGSTDTQYF
CDR3nt: TGTGCCACCCGATCGACTAGCGGGAGCACAGATACGCAGTATTTT

v_gene: TRBV9
j_gene: TRBJ1-6
d_gene: NA
abundance: many
CDR3aa: CASSVDSILNSPLHF
CDR3nt: TGTGCCAGCAGCGTGGACAGTATTTTAAATTCACCCCTCCACTTT

v_gene: TRBV6-1
j_gene: TRBJ2-1
d_gene: TRBD2
abundance: NA
CDR3aa: CASSPDSGRASEQFF
CDR3nt: TGTGCCAGCAGCCCCGATAGCGGGAGGGCCTCTGAGCAGTTCTTC

v_gene: TRBV29-1
j_gene: TRBJ1-6
d_gene: NA
abundance: NA
CDR3aa: CSVGSGNNSPLHF
CDR3nt: TGCAGCGTTGGTTCGGGGAATAATTCACCCCTCCACTTT

v_gene: TRBV12-3/TRBV12-4
j_gene: TRBJ1-2
d_gene: NA
abundance: many
CDR3aa: CASSLGFGVGGYTF
CDR3nt: TGTGCCAGCAGTTTAGGGTTTGGGGTCGGAGGCTACACCTTC

v_gene: TRBV20-1
j_gene: TRBJ2-3
d_gene: TRBD2
abundance: NA
CDR3aa: CSARGTSGHTDTQYF
CDR3nt: TGCAGTGCTAGAGGGACTAGCGGTCACACAGATACGCAGTATTTT

v_gene: TRBV12-3/TRBV12-4
j_gene: TRBJ2-2
d_gene: NA
abundance: NA
CDR3aa: CASRPGEAGELFF
CDR3nt: TGTGCCAGCAGACCAGGGGAGGCCGGGGAGCTGTTTTTT

v_gene: TRBV6-6
j_gene: TRBJ2-3
d_gene: NA
abundance: many
CDR3aa: CASGFGSSTDTQYF
CDR3nt: TGTGCCAGCGGATTTGGCAGTAGCACAGATACGCAGTATTTT

v_gene: TRBV5-1
j_gene: TRBJ1-3
d_gene: NA
abundance: NA
CDR3aa: CASSPGHEGSGNTIYF
CDR3nt: TGCGCCAGCAGTCCGGGCCATGAGGGGTCTGGAAACACCATATATTTT

v_gene: TRBV4-3
j_gene: TRBJ1-1
d_gene: NA
abundance: NA
CDR3aa: CASSQDFGANTEAFF
CDR3nt: TGCGCCAGCAGCCAAGATTTCGGAGCGAACACTGAAGCTTTCTTT

v_gene: TRBV29-1
j_gene: TRBJ1-2
d_gene: NA
abundance: many
CDR3aa: CSVERGRGADYTF
CDR3nt: TGCAGCGTTGAACGGGGGCGTGGGGCTGACTACACCTTC

v_gene: TRBV29-1
j_gene: TRBJ2-5
d_gene: TRBD2
abundance: many
CDR3aa: CSVDLAGVETQYF
CDR3nt: TGCAGCGTTGACCTAGCGGGAGTAGAGACCCAGTACTTC

v_gene: TRBV7-8
j_gene: TRBJ1-6
d_gene: NA
abundance: few
CDR3aa: CASTSDPYNSPLHF
CDR3nt: TGTGCCAGCACCTCGGACCCTTATAATTCACCCCTCCACTTT

v_gene: TRBV6-2/TRBV6-3
j_gene: TRBJ2-1
d_gene: TRBD2
abundance: few
CDR3aa: CASRSLAGGPRNEQFF
CDR3nt: TGTGCCAGCAGATCTTTAGCGGGAGGGCCCCGCAATGAGCAGTTCTTC

v_gene: TRBV12-3/TRBV12-4
j_gene: TRBJ2-3
d_gene: NA
abundance: few
CDR3aa: CASSLPGHTQYF
CDR3nt: TGTGCCAGCAGTTTACCCGGGCATACGCAGTATTTT

v_gene: TRBV7-9
j_gene: TRBJ2-3
d_gene: NA
abundance: NA
CDR3aa: CASSPMVGDTQYF
CDR3nt: TGTGCCAGCAGCCCAATGGTTGGGGATACGCAGTATTTT

v_gene: TRBV20-1
j_gene: TRBJ1-1
d_gene: NA
abundance: few
CDR3aa: CSARVAGGQDTEAFF
CDR3nt: TGCAGTGCTAGAGTGGCGGGGGGGCAGGACACTGAAGCTTTCTTT

v_gene: TRBV5-1
j_gene: TRBJ2-7
d_gene: NA
abundance: many
CDR3aa: CASSLGLSNEQYF
CDR3nt: TGCGCCAGCAGCTTGGGTTTGTCCAACGAGCAGTACTTC

v_gene: TRBV20-1
j_gene: TRBJ2-5
d_gene: NA
abundance: few
CDR3aa: CSARTPSQETQYF
CDR3nt: TGCAGTGCTAGGACTCCTTCACAAGAGACCCAGTACTTC

v_gene: TRBV28
j_gene: TRBJ2-1
d_gene: TRBD1
abundance: few
CDR3aa: CASSLPTGGEQFF
CDR3nt: TGTGCCAGCAGTTTACCCACAGGGGGTGAGCAGTTCTTC

v_gene: TRBV29-1
j_gene: TRBJ1-2
d_gene: NA
abundance: many
CDR3aa: CSTEDYTF
CDR3nt: TGCAGCACCGAGGACTACACCTTC

v_gene: TRBV5-1
j_gene: TRBJ2-4
d_gene: NA
abundance: NA
CDR3aa: CASSASNLPKNIQYF
CDR3nt: TGCGCCAGCAGCGCCTCGAACCTACCCAAAAACATTCAGTACTTC

v_gene: TRBV5-1
j_gene: TRBJ2-1
d_gene: TRBD2
abundance: few
CDR3aa: CASSLGAGASNEQFF
CDR3nt: TGCGCCAGCAGCTTGGGAGCGGGGGCAAGCAATGAGCAGTTCTTC

v_gene: TRBV3-1
j_gene: TRBJ2-3
d_gene: NA
abundance: few
CDR3aa: CASSQTPGLQDTQYF
CDR3nt: TGTGCCAGCAGCCAAACACCGGGACTCCAAGATACGCAGTATTTT

v_gene: TRBV9
j_gene: TRBJ1-1
d_gene: TRBD1
abundance: many
CDR3aa: CASSAQDRANTEAFF
CDR3nt: TGTGCCAGCAGCGCCCAGGACAGGGCAAACACTGAAGCTTTCTTT

v_gene: TRBV20-1
j_gene: TRBJ2-2
d_gene: NA
abundance: many
CDR3aa: CSARARQETGELFF
CDR3nt: TGCAGTGCTAGAGCTCGACAGGAGACCGGGGAGCTGTTTTTT

v_gene: TRBV20-1
j_gene: TRBJ1-4
d_gene: NA
abundance: few
CDR3aa: CSARDNRAAEKLFF
CDR3nt: TGCAGTGCTAGAGATAATCGAGCCGCTGAAAAACTGTTTTTT

v_gene: TRBV6-5
j_gene: TRBJ1-1
d_gene: NA
abundance: many
CDR3aa: CASSYLPGQRKNTEAFF
CDR3nt: TGTGCCAGCAGTTACCTCCCCGGACAGCGTAAGAACACTGAAGCTTTCTTT

v_gene: TRBV7-2
j_gene: TRBJ2-2
d_gene: TRBD1
abundance: many
CDR3aa: CASSLGDRISGELFF
CDR3nt: TGTGCCAGCAGCTTAGGGGACAGGATATCCGGGGAGCTGTTTTTT

v_gene: TRBV29-1
j_gene: TRBJ1-5
d_gene: NA
abundance: many
CDR3aa: CSVAPQPGSHQHF
CDR3nt: TGCAGCGTGGCCCCACAGCCAGGGTCCCACCAGCATTTT

v_gene: TRBV20-1
j_gene: TRBJ2-7
d_gene: NA
abundance: many
CDR3aa: CSARDSGSHEQYF
CDR3nt: TGCAGTGCTAGAGATTCGGGCTCTCACGAGCAGTACTTC

v_gene: TRBV7-9
j_gene: TRBJ1-1
d_gene: NA
abundance: many
CDR3aa: CASSPHGPDISEAFF
CDR3nt: TGTGCCAGCAGCCCGCATGGACCGGACATAAGTGAAGCTTTCTTT

v_gene: TRBV12-3/TRBV12-4
j_gene: TRBJ1-5
d_gene: TRBD1
abundance: few
CDR3aa: CASSGLGTGGGQPQHF
CDR3nt: TGTGCCAGCAGTGGCCTAGGGACAGGGGGAGGTCAGCCCCAGCATTTT

v_gene: TRBV27
j_gene: TRBJ1-6
d_gene: NA
abundance: NA
CDR3aa: CASSFVTGANSPLHF
CDR3nt: TGTGCCAGCAGTTTTGTGACGGGAGCTAATTCACCCCTCCACTTT

v_gene: TRBV20-1
j_gene: TRBJ1-5
d_gene: NA
abundance: NA
CDR3aa: CSACQDHNQPQHF
CDR3nt: TGCAGTGCTTGCCAGGACCACAATCAGCCCCAGCATTTT

v_gene: TRBV4-1
j_gene: TRBJ2-1
d_gene: NA
abundance: NA
CDR3aa: CASNWEESSYNEQFF
CDR3nt: TGCGCCAGCAATTGGGAGGAGTCCTCCTACAATGAGCAGTTCTTC

v_gene: TRBV7-2
j_gene: TRBJ2-3
d_gene: NA
abundance: few
CDR3aa: CASSPRWGADTQYF
CDR3nt: TGTGCCAGCAGCCCTCGGTGGGGGGCAGATACGCAGTATTTT

v_gene: TRBV27
j_gene: TRBJ2-4
d_gene: TRBD1
abundance: few
CDR3aa: CASSVQGFNIQYF
CDR3nt: TGTGCCAGCAGTGTACAGGGGTTCAACATTCAGTACTTC

v_gene: TRBV27
j_gene: TRBJ2-2
d_gene: NA
abundance: NA
CDR3aa: CASSLELFF
CDR3nt: TGTGCCAGCAGTTTGGAGCTGTTTTTT

v_gene: TRBV12-3/TRBV12-4
j_gene: TRBJ2-5
d_gene: NA
abundance: NA
CDR3aa: CASSFGGWGQETQYF
CDR3nt: TGTGCCAGCAGTTTCGGGGGCTGGGGACAAGAGACCCAGTACTTC

v_gene: TRBV7-2
j_gene: TRBJ1-1
d_gene: TRBD1
abundance: many
CDR3aa: CASSLDRVANTEAFF
CDR3nt: TGTGCCAGCAGCCTGGACAGGGTGGCGAACACTGAAGCTTTCTTT

v_gene: TRBV28
j_gene: TRBJ2-5
d_gene: TRBD1
abundance: NA
CDR3aa: CASSSPGGLKETQYF
CDR3nt: TGTGCCAGCAGTTCTCCAGGGGGCTTGAAAGAGACCCAGTACTTC

v_gene: TRBV5-1
j_gene: TRBJ1-1
d_gene: TRBD1
abundance: NA
CDR3aa: CASSLAGQGALRAEAFF
CDR3nt: TGCGCCAGCAGCTTGGCCGGACAGGGGGCGCTGAGGGCTGAAGCTTTCTTT

v_gene: TRBV20-1
j_gene: TRBJ2-5
d_gene: TRBD1
abundance: NA
CDR3aa: CSAQDRDRETQYF
CDR3nt: TGCAGTGCCCAGGACAGGGATCGGGAGACCCAGTACTTC